The clone carrying this TCR beta chain has only a few counts. Its specificity is unknown. The whole isolated RNA underwent reverse transcription, so sequencing captured expressed TCRB transcripts. Using immunoSEQ multiplex PCR, the repertoire was profiled, and TCRdb retains in-frame clones only, with some absent. The sample has 130,000 to 150,000 clones; about 13% are singletons. This sample is drawn from a study of beta chain features in type 1 diabetes. Broader study findings: For Type 1 diabetes patients, all four CD4+ subsets carried TCRB CDR3s that were moderately but significantly shorter.

The V gene's germline CDR1 is SEHNR and CDR2 FQNEAQ (reference sequence). V dropped 3 bases and J dropped 4 bases, with 15 bases sitting between them. CDR3 size: 15 residues. This clonotype was sampled from a young man with type 1 diabetes. The rearrangement joins TRBV7-9 to TRBJ1-1; tentative D call: TRBD1 (5 bases). Input material: central memory CD4+ T cells from blood. CDR3 sequence reads: CASSFVSGQGTEAFF. CDR3 bases: TGTGCCAGCAGCTTCGTCTCGGGGCAGGGCACTGAAGCTTTCTTT.